This T cell receptor beta chain appears in the sequencing data of a study of glioma-infiltrating T cells. TCR alpha and beta CDR3 regions were amplified from RNA using iRepertoire nested multiplex PCR. Tissue mRNA or PBMC total RNA, roughly 90-450 ng, went into one-step reverse transcription and amplification. TCRdb processed the multiplex PCR reads anew with MiXCR; each CDR3 protein has one entry. The sample lists about 190,000 distinct CDR3 sequences, about 32% occurring once. Findings and limits, study-wide: Only very few CDR3 sequences appeared in both tissue and blood. Tissue-blood divergence was below expectation in non-neoplastic patients, above in gliomas.

Points on this clonotype: Its antigen is unidentified.

Trimming at V came to 3 bases and at J to 4 bases, leaving 9 bases not matched to a gene. Germline CDR1 and CDR2: DFQATT and SNEGSKA (reference sequence). The CDR3 runs to 16 residues. The receptor was derived from a human donor with low-grade glioma or glioblastoma, undergoing nonglioma brain surgery, or in good health (not recorded which). This rearrangement joins TRBV20-1 to TRBJ2-1; TRBD2 matches 10 bases. The source material was glioma tissue, nonneoplastic brain tissue, or PBMCs (not recorded which). The DNA for the CDR3 is TGCAGTGCTAGTGGATCGGCTAGCGGGAGTTACAATGAGCAGTTCTTC. Encoded protein: CSASGSASGSYNEQFF.